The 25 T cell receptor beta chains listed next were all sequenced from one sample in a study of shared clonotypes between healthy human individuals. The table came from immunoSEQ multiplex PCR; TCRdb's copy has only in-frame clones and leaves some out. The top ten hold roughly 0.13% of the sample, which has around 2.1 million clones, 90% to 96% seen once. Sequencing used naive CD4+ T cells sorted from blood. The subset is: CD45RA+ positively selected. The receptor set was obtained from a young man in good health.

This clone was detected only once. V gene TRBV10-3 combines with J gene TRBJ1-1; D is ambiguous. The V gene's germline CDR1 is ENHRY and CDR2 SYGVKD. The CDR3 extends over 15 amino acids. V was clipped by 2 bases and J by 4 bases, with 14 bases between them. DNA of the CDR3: TGTGCCATCAGTGAGGGACTTGAGGTGGGCACTGAAGCTTTCTTT. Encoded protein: CAISEGLEVGTEAFF.

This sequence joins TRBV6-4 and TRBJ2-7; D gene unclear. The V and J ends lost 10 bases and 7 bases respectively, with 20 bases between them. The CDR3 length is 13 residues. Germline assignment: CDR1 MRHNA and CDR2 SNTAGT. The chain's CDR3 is CATPRYCSPEQYF. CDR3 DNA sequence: TGTGCCACCCCGAGGTACTGCAGCCCGGAGCAGTACTTC.

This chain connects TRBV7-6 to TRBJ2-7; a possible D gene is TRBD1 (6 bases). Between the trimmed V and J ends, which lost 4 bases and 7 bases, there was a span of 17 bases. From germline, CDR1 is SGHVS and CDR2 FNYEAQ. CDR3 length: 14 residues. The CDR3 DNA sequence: TGTGCCAGCAGCTCCGGGACAAACCGTGAGGAGCAGTACTTC. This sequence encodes CASSSGTNREEQYF.

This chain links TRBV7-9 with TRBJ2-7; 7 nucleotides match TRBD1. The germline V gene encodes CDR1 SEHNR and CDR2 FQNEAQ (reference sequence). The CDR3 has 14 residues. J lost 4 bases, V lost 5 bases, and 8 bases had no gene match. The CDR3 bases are TGTGCCAGCAGCCGACAGGGTTTCGATTACGAGCAGTACTTC. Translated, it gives CASSRQGFDYEQYF.

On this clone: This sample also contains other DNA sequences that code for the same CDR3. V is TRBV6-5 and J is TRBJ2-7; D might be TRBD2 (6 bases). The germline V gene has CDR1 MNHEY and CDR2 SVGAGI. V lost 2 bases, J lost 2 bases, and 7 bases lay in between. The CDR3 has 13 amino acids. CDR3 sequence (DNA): TGTGCCAGCAGTTACGGAGGGCCCTACGAGCAGTACTTC. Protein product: CASSYGGPYEQYF.

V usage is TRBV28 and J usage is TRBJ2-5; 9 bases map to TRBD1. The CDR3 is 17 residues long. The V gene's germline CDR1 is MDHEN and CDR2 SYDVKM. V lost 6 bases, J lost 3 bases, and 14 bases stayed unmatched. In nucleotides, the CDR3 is TGTGCCAGCAGCCCATTGGGACAGGGAGGATCGAAAGAGACCCAGTACTTC. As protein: CASSPLGQGGSKETQYF.

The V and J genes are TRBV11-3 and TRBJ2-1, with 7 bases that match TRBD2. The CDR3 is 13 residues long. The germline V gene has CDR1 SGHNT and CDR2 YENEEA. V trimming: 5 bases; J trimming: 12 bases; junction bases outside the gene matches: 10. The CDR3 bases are TGTGCCAGCAGCCTCCGGGGGGAGGAAGGGCAGTTCTTC. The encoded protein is CASSLRGEEGQFF.

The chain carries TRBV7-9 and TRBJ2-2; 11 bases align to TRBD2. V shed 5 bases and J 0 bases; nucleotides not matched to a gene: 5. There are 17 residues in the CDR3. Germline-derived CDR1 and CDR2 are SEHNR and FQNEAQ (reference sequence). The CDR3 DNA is TGTGCCAGCAGCCCGGGACTAGCGGAATCGAACACCGGGGAGCTGTTTTTT. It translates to CASSPGLAESNTGELFF.

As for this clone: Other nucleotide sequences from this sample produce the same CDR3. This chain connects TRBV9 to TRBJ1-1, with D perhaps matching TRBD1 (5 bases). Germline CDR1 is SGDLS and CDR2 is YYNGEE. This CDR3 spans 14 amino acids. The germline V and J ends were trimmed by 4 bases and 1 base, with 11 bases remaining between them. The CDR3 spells CASSPQTGNTEAFF. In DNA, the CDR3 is TGTGCCAGCAGCCCCCAAACAGGGAACACTGAAGCTTTCTTT.

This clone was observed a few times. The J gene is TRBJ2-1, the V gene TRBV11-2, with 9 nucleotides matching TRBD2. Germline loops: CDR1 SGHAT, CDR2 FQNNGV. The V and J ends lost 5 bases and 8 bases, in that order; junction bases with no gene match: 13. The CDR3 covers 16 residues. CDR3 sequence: CASSPSMLAGSYEQFF. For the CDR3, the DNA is TGTGCCAGCAGCCCGTCCATGCTAGCGGGGAGTTATGAGCAGTTCTTC.

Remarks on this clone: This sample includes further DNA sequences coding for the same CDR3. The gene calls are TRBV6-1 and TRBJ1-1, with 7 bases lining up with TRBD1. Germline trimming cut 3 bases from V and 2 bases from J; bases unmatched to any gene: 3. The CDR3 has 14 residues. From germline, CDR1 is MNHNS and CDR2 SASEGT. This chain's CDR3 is CASSEQGVNTEAFF. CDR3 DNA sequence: TGTGCCAGCAGTGAGCAGGGGGTTAACACTGAAGCTTTCTTT.

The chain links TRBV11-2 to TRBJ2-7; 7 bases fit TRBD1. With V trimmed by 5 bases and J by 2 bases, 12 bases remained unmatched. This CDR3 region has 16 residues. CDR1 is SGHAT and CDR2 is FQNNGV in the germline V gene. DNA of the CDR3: TGTGCCAGCAGCGCCCAGGGAGCAGGGGGACCCTACGAGCAGTACTTC. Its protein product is CASSAQGAGGPYEQYF. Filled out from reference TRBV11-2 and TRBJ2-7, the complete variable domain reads EAGVAQSPRYKIIEKRQSVAFWCNPISGHATLYWYQQILGQGPKLLIQFQNNGVVDDSQLPKDRFSAERLKGVDSTLKIQPAKLEDSAVYLCASSAQGAGGPYEQYFGPGTRLTVT.

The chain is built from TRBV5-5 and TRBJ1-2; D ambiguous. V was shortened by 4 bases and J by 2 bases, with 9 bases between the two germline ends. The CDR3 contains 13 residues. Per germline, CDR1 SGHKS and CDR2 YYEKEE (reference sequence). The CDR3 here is CASSQDGNYGYTF. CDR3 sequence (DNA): TGTGCCAGCAGCCAAGACGGGAACTATGGCTACACCTTC.

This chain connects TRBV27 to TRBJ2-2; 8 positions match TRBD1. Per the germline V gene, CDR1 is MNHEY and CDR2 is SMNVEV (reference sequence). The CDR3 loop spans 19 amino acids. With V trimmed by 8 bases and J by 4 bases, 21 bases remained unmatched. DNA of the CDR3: TGTGCCAGCCGACCCTCTATCCCTTGGGGGGACAGGTCCACCGGGGAGCTGTTTTTT. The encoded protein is CASRPSIPWGDRSTGELFF.

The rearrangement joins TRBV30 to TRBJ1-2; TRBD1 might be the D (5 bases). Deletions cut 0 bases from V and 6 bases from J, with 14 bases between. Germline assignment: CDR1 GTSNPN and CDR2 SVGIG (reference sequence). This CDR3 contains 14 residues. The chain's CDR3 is CAWSVSGRGDGYTF. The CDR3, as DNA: TGTGCCTGGAGTGTCTCAGGGAGAGGAGATGGCTACACCTTC.

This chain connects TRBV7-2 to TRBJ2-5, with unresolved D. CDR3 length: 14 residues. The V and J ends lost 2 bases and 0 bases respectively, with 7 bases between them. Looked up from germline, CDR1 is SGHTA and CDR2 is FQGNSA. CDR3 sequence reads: CASSLNPYQETQYF. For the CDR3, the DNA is TGTGCCAGCAGCTTAAACCCGTACCAAGAGACCCAGTACTTC.

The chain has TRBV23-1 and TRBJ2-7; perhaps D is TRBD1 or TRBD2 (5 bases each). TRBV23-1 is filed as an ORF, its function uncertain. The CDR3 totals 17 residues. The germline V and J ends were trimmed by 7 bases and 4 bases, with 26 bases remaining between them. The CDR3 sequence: CASTSLHRDGTYYEQYF. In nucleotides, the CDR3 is TGCGCCAGCACCTCCCTCCACCGGGACGGAACCTATTACGAGCAGTACTTC.

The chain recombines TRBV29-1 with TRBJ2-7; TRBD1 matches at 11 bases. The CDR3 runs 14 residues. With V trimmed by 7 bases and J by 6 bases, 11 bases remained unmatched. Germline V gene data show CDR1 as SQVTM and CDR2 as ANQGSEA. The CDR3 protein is CSAVRDRGSGEQYF. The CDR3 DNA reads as TGCAGCGCAGTCCGGGACAGGGGGTCGGGCGAGCAGTACTTC.

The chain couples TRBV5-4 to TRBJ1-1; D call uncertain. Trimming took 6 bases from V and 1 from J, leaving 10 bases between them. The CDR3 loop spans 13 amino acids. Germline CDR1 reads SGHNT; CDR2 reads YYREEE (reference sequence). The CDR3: CASNEDWNTEAFF. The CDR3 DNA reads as TGTGCCAGCAATGAGGATTGGAACACTGAAGCTTTCTTT.

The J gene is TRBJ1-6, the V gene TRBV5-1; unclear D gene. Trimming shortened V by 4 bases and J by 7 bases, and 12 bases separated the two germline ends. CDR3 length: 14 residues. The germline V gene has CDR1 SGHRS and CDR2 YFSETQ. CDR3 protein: CASSPTLPNSPLHF. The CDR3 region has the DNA TGCGCCAGCAGCCCAACCTTGCCAAATTCACCCCTCCACTTT. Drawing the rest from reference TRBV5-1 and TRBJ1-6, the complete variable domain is KAGVTQTPRYLIKTRGQQVTLSCSPISGHRSVSWYQQTPGQGLQFLFEYFSETQRNKGNFPGRFSGRQFSNSRSEMNVSTLELGDSALYLCASSPTLPNSPLHFGNGTRLTVT.

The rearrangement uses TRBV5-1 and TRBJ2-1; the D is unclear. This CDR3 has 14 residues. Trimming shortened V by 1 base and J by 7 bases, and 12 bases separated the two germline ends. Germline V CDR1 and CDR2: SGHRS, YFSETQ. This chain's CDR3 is CASSLQPSANEQFF. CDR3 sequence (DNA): TGCGCCAGCAGCTTGCAACCATCCGCAAATGAGCAGTTCTTC. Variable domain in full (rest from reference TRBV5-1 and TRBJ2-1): KAGVTQTPRYLIKTRGQQVTLSCSPISGHRSVSWYQQTPGQGLQFLFEYFSETQRNKGNFPGRFSGRQFSNSRSEMNVSTLELGDSALYLCASSLQPSANEQFFGPGTRLTVL.

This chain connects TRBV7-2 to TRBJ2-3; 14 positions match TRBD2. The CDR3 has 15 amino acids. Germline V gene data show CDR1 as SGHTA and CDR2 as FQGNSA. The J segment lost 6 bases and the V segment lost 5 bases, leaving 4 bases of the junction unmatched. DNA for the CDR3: TGTGCCAGCAGCCGACTAGCGGGAGGGGGTGATACGCAGTATTTT. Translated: CASSRLAGGGDTQYF.

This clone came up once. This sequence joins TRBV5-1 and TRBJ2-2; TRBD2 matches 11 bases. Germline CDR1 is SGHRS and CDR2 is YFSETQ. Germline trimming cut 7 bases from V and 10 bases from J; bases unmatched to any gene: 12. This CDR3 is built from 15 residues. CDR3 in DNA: TGCGCCAGCCGTAATTTAGCGGGAGGGCTGGAGGAGCTGTTTTTT. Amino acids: CASRNLAGGLEELFF.

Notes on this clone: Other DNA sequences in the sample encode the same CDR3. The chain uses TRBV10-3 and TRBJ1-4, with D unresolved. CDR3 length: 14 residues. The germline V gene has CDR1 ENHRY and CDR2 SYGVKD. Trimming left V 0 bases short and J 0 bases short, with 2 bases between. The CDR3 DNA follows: TGTGCCATCAGTGAGTCTGCAACTAATGAAAAACTGTTTTTT. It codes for CAISESATNEKLFF.

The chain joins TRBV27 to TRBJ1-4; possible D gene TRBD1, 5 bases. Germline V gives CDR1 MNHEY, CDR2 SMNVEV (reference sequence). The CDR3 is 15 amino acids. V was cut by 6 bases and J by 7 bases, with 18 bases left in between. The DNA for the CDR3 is TGTGCCAGCAGGCGACAGACCAAAAACGGTGAAAAACTGTTTTTT. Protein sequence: CASRRQTKNGEKLFF.